Listed below are T cell receptor beta chains from one sample, sequenced in a study of T cell responses to AZD1222 COVID-19 vaccine. Some clones are missing from TCRdb's copy, which holds only in-frame ones; the method was immunoSEQ multiplex PCR. The table records approximately 89,000 clones, roughly nine tenths of them present only once. Sequences were derived from peripheral blood, sampled on day 0 of AZD1222 vaccination. The receptor source for this set is an adult in good health. CDR3s include the opening cysteine and the closing phenylalanine or tryptophan. Fields, in order: clone size, J gene, V gene, D gene, CDR3 protein, CDR3 DNA. The D gene is left open where the match is weak. Clone size, where shown, is once, few, many, or a class for clones that have expanded.

NA TRBJ2-2 TRBV11-2 NA CASSPSTGELFF TGTGCCAGCAGCCCGTCCACCGGGGAGCTGTTTTTT
NA TRBJ2-3 TRBV29-1 TRBD2 CSVGGTSTIDTQYF TGCAGCGTTGGAGGGACTAGCACCATAGATACGCAGTATTTT
NA TRBJ2-1 TRBV4-1 NA CAVSGSWNEQFF TGCGCCGTGTCCGGGAGCTGGAATGAGCAGTTCTTC
few TRBJ1-4 TRBV7-9 TRBD1 CASSSGTGLEKLFF TGTGCCAGCAGCTCTGGGACAGGGCTTGAAAAACTGTTTTTT
NA TRBJ2-7 TRBV7-2 TRBD1 CASSLVAGGVHEQYF TGTGCCAGCAGCTTAGTTGCAGGGGGAGTTCACGAGCAGTACTTC
NA TRBJ2-5 TRBV11-2 TRBD2 CASSLGTSGGGETQYF TGTGCCAGCAGCCTAGGGACTAGCGGAGGGGGAGAGACCCAGTACTTC
NA TRBJ2-2 TRBV11-3 NA CASSRGTGELFF TGTGCCAGCAGCCGTGGAACCGGGGAGCTGTTTTTT
NA TRBJ2-1 TRBV20-1 NA CSAGAHEQFF TGCAGTGCTGGCGCCCATGAGCAGTTCTTC
NA TRBJ1-6 TRBV7-2 NA CASSVPHSSPLHF TGTGCCAGCAGCGTACCTCACTCTTCACCCCTCCACTTT
NA TRBJ1-2 TRBV7-2 NA CASSRPRGFDYGYTF TGTGCCAGCAGCCGTCCCAGGGGTTTCGACTATGGCTACACCTTC
NA TRBJ2-7 TRBV20-1 TRBD2 CSGLAEGLEYF TGCAGTGGACTAGCGGAGGGGTTGGAGTACTTC
once TRBJ2-7 TRBV7-2 NA CASSFPRVWSSYEQYF TGTGCCAGCAGCTTCCCGCGGGTCTGGAGCTCCTACGAGCAGTACTTC
NA TRBJ2-1 TRBV6-4 TRBD2 CASSRAGGRPNNEQFF TGTGCCAGCAGTAGAGCGGGAGGGCGACCAAACAATGAGCAGTTCTTC
NA TRBJ2-2 TRBV5-1 NA CASSLVPEGNTGELFF TGCGCCAGCAGCTTGGTCCCGGAGGGCAACACCGGGGAGCTGTTTTTT
NA TRBJ2-7 TRBV7-9 TRBD1 CAIGTGTYEQYF TGTGCCATCGGGACAGGAACCTACGAGCAGTACTTC
NA TRBJ2-2 TRBV7-8 NA CASSSVEGTGELFF TGTGCCAGCAGCTCAGTGGAAGGAACCGGGGAGCTGTTTTTT
NA TRBJ1-5 TRBV2 NA CASSVKGIGQPQHF TGTGCCAGCAGTGTCAAGGGGATCGGTCAGCCCCAGCATTTT
once TRBJ2-7 TRBV11-3 NA CASSKGRLTEQYF TGTGCCAGCAGCAAGGGGCGGCTTACTGAGCAGTACTTC
once TRBJ1-1 TRBV9 TRBD1 CASSDEGGMNTEAFF TGTGCCAGCAGCGACGAAGGGGGCATGAACACTGAAGCTTTCTTT
NA TRBJ2-7 TRBV19 TRBD2 CASSKLAGYEQYF TGTGCCAGTAGTAAGCTAGCGGGCTACGAGCAGTACTTC
NA TRBJ1-5 TRBV19 NA CASSSRGIGVNQPQHF TGTGCCAGTAGTAGCAGAGGGATAGGAGTTAATCAGCCCCAGCATTTT
NA TRBJ2-2 TRBV4-3 NA CASSQVSGLGELFF TGCGCCAGCAGCCAAGTATCAGGTCTCGGGGAGCTGTTTTTT
once TRBJ2-2 TRBV5-5 TRBD2 CASSTGGLTNTGELFF TGTGCCAGCAGCACGGGGGGACTCACGAACACCGGGGAGCTGTTTTTT
once TRBJ2-6 TRBV3-1/TRBV3-2 TRBD1 CASSQDGGQFNVLTF TGTGCCAGCAGCCAAGATGGGGGACAGTTCAACGTCCTGACTTTC
NA TRBJ1-4 TRBV18 NA CASSTLGPSNEKLFF TGTGCCAGCTCAACTCTGGGACCGTCTAATGAAAAACTGTTTTTT
NA TRBJ2-6 TRBV4-3 NA CASSQEGTGGANVLTF TGCGCCAGCAGCCAAGAGGGAACAGGGGGGGCCAACGTCCTGACTTTC
NA TRBJ2-1 TRBV4-3 NA CASSHQIGEGGNEQFF TGCGCCAGCAGCCACCAAATTGGGGAGGGGGGGAATGAGCAGTTCTTC
NA TRBJ1-1 TRBV9 NA CASSPRLGNTEAFF TGTGCCAGCAGCCCCCGGCTCGGGAACACTGAAGCTTTCTTT
NA TRBJ1-4 TRBV4-2 NA CASSQIGATNEKLFF TGTGCCAGCAGCCAAATCGGTGCAACTAATGAAAAACTGTTTTTT
NA TRBJ2-7 TRBV9 NA CASSGQQNSYEQYF TGTGCCAGCAGCGGCCAACAGAACTCCTACGAGCAGTACTTC
NA TRBJ2-7 TRBV27 NA CASSLYALSYEQYF TGTGCCAGCAGTTTATACGCTTTGTCCTACGAGCAGTACTTC
NA TRBJ2-3 TRBV5-1 NA CASSLGDYTDTQYF TGCGCCAGCAGCTTGGGGGATTACACAGATACGCAGTATTTT
NA TRBJ1-1 TRBV27 NA CARISEGIMVNTEAFF TGTGCCAGAATCTCGGAGGGAATTATGGTGAACACTGAAGCTTTCTTT
NA TRBJ2-1 TRBV11-3 NA CASSLGEYNEQFF TGTGCCAGCAGCTTAGGAGAGTACAATGAGCAGTTCTTC
NA TRBJ2-3 TRBV5-1 NA CASSLGSGSGSDTQYF TGCGCCAGCAGCTTGGGCTCTGGATCCGGCTCAGATACGCAGTATTTT
once TRBJ1-5 TRBV6-6 NA CASSYSMTGSGQPQHF TGTGCCAGCAGTTACTCGATGACAGGTAGCGGTCAGCCCCAGCATTTT
NA TRBJ2-5 TRBV27 TRBD2 CASSTSGSRETQYF TGTGCCAGCAGCACTAGCGGGAGTCGAGAGACCCAGTACTTC
once TRBJ2-1 TRBV3-1/TRBV3-2 NA CASSQVRRVNGSRLNEQFF TGTGCCAGCAGCCAAGTCCGTCGAGTGAACGGGAGTAGGCTCAATGAGCAGTTCTTC
NA TRBJ2-3 TRBV2 TRBD2 CASMATSGQGVDTQYF TGTGCCAGCATGGCGACTAGCGGCCAAGGAGTAGATACGCAGTATTTT
once TRBJ2-6 TRBV5-4 NA CASSLKTVSGANVLTF TGTGCCAGCAGCTTGAAAACGGTCTCTGGGGCCAACGTCCTGACTTTC
NA TRBJ2-7 TRBV10-3 TRBD2 CAISDSILKTSGSYEQYF TGTGCCATCAGTGATAGTATCCTCAAGACTAGCGGGAGTTACGAGCAGTACTTC
few TRBJ2-5 TRBV5-6 TRBD1 CASSPTGGGETQYF TGTGCCAGCAGCCCCACAGGGGGCGGGGAGACCCAGTACTTC
NA TRBJ2-7 TRBV9 TRBD1 CASSVRDSSYEQYF TGTGCCAGCAGCGTACGGGACAGCTCCTACGAGCAGTACTTC
once TRBJ2-1 TRBV7-3 TRBD2 CASSLAAGGQNEQFF TGTGCCAGCAGCTTAGCAGCGGGAGGGCAGAATGAGCAGTTCTTC
NA TRBJ2-1 TRBV13 TRBD2 CASSILAGVYNEQFF TGTGCCAGCAGCATTCTAGCGGGAGTATACAATGAGCAGTTCTTC
NA TRBJ2-1 TRBV9 NA CASTRGTTQYNEQFF TGTGCCAGCACCCGCGGGACCACTCAGTACAATGAGCAGTTCTTC
NA TRBJ2-7 TRBV9 NA CASSVDRAGYEQYF TGTGCCAGCAGCGTAGATAGGGCCGGCTACGAGCAGTACTTC
NA TRBJ2-3 TRBV7-2 TRBD2 CASSLEAGGYTQYF TGTGCCAGCAGCTTAGAAGCGGGAGGTTATACGCAGTATTTT
NA TRBJ1-4 TRBV29-1 NA CSVQPSTNEKLFF TGCAGCGTTCAACCATCAACTAATGAAAAACTGTTTTTT